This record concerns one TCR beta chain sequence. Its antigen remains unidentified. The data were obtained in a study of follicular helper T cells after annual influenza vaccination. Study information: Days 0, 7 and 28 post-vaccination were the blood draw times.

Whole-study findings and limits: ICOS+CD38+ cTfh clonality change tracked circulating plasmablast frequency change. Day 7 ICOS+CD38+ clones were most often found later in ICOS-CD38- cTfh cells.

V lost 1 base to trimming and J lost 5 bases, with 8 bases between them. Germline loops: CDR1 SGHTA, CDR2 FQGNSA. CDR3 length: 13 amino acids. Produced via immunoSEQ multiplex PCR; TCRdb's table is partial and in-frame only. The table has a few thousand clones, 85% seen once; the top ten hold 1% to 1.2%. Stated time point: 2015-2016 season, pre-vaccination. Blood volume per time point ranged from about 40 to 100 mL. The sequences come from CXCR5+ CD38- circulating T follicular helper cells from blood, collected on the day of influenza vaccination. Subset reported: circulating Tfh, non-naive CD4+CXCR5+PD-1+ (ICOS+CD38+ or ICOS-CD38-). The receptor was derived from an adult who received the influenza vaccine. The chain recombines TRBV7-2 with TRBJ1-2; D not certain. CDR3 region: CASSLVTGYGYTF. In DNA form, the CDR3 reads TGTGCCAGCAGCTTAGTAACTGGGTATGGCTACACCTTC.